Following are 21 T cell receptor beta chains from one sample sequenced in a study of blood T cell repertoires in COVID-19. Sequenced by immunoSEQ multiplex PCR; TCRdb stores in-frame clones only, minus some. Altogether around 100,000 clones are present, more than 85% being singletons, with the ten largest covering around 4%. The sequenced sample was peripheral blood. The source of these receptors is a man aged 18 to 30 with acute or convalescent COVID-19.

The rearrangement uses TRBV2 and TRBJ2-2, with D unclear. Per the germline V gene, CDR1 is SNHLY and CDR2 is FYNNEI. V gave up 3 bases and J gave up 1 base, with 18 bases separating them. This CDR3 region has 18 residues. The CDR3 nucleotides are TGTGCCAGCAGTGACCCCCCAGGTTGGAACAGGAACACCGGGGAGCTGTTTTTT. It encodes CASSDPPGWNRNTGELFF.

The DNA for the CDR3 is TGTGCCATCAGCACAGGTCCGCTCGACTATGGCTACACCTTC. Residues: CAISTGPLDYGYTF. This chain connects TRBV10-3 to TRBJ1-2, with D possibly being TRBD1 (5 bases). The CDR3 extends over 14 amino acids. Trimming pared 6 bases from V and 3 bases from J, leaving 14 bases between. CDR1 ENHRY and CDR2 SYGVKD come from the germline V gene.

The rearrangement links TRBV25-1 to TRBJ1-2; weak D call: TRBD1 (5 bases). CDR3 length: 18 residues. The V gene's germline CDR1 is MGHDK and CDR2 SYGVNS. The V end was cut by 1 base, the J end by 0 bases, with 18 bases between. CDR3 loop: CASSELGLQASANYGYTF. CDR3 in DNA: TGTGCCAGCAGTGAATTAGGGTTACAGGCTTCAGCTAACTATGGCTACACCTTC.

This clone was seen a handful of times. The chain recombines TRBV30 with TRBJ1-2; 11 bases map to TRBD1. J was trimmed by 9 bases and V by 5 bases; bases with no gene match: 5. There are 12 residues in the CDR3. The germline gives CDR1 GTSNPN, CDR2 SVGIG (reference sequence). CDR3 in DNA: TGTGCCTGGGGGACAGGGGGGATGAGCTACACCTTC. Amino acid sequence: CAWGTGGMSYTF.

In its sample, this clone was seen a few times. The gene calls are TRBV19 and TRBJ1-2; 7 bases line up with TRBD1. The germline gives CDR1 LNHDA, CDR2 SQIVND (reference sequence). Unmatched junction bases numbered 6, after V lost 3 bases and J lost 5 bases. There are 14 residues in the CDR3. The CDR3 DNA follows: TGTGCCAGTAGTATGGGACAGAGTTCTTATGGCTACACCTTC. It translates to CASSMGQSSYGYTF.

This chain joins TRBV18 and TRBJ1-5, with a possible D match to TRBD1 (6 bases). The germline CDR1 and CDR2 sequences are KGHSH and LQKENI. V lost 4 bases to trimming and J lost 3 bases, with 19 bases between them. This CDR3 contains 17 residues. The DNA for the CDR3 is TGTGCCAGCTCACTGGTAGCAGGGGACGGTCTCAATCAGCCCCAGCATTTT. It specifies CASSLVAGDGLNQPQHF.

This clone was seen once. The rearrangement links TRBV6-6 to TRBJ2-5; tentatively, D is TRBD2 (5 bases). Trimming cost V 4 bases and J 7 bases, with 10 bases left between them. The V gene's germline CDR1 is MNHNY and CDR2 SVGAGI (reference sequence). The CDR3 covers 12 residues. The CDR3 protein is CASSSFRGTQYF. The CDR3 bases are TGTGCCAGCAGTTCGTTCCGGGGGACCCAGTACTTC.

This clone was counted only a few times. The rearrangement uses TRBV6-5 and TRBJ2-5, with D perhaps TRBD1 (5 bases). Trimming pared 0 bases from V and 3 bases from J, leaving 8 bases between. Germline V gene lookup returns CDR1 MNHEY and CDR2 SVGAGI. CDR3 length equals 14 residues. The CDR3 nucleotides are TGTGCCAGCAGTTACTCAGACAGTGAAGAGACCCAGTACTTC. This translates into CASSYSDSEETQYF.

The rearrangement uses TRBV5-1 and TRBJ2-7; 12 bases are a match to TRBD2. CDR1 is SGHRS and CDR2 is YFSETQ in the germline V gene. The CDR3 runs to 16 residues. V dropped 2 bases and J dropped 5; count of bases not matched to a gene: 8. The DNA of the CDR3 is TGCGCCAGCAGCTTCGGACTAGCGGGATTAATCGACGAGCAGTACTTC. Translation: CASSFGLAGLIDEQYF. The full variable domain, completed using reference TRBV5-1 and TRBJ2-7, is KAGVTQTPRYLIKTRGQQVTLSCSPISGHRSVSWYQQTPGQGLQFLFEYFSETQRNKGNFPGRFSGRQFSNSRSEMNVSTLELGDSALYLCASSFGLAGLIDEQYFGPGTRLTVT.

In its sample, this clone was seen once. CDR3: CASSESRGAPGEQYF. CDR3 nucleotide sequence: TGCGCCAGCAGTGAGAGTCGGGGGGCGCCTGGGGAGCAGTACTTC. The rearrangement joins TRBV10-1 to TRBJ2-7; tentative D call: TRBD2 (7 bases). The V gene's germline CDR1 is WNHNN and CDR2 SYGVQD (reference sequence). Between the trimmed V and J ends, which lost 2 bases and 7 bases, there was a span of 18 bases. CDR3 length equals 15 residues.

V usage is TRBV25-1 and J usage is TRBJ2-5, with TRBD1 matching over 8 bases. V lost 4 bases, J lost 4 bases, and 11 bases stayed unmatched. CDR3 length: 16 residues. Germline V lookup: CDR1 MGHDK, CDR2 SYGVNS. CDR3 region: CASSAHRGEQGETQYF. The CDR3 DNA follows: TGTGCCAGCAGTGCCCACAGGGGGGAACAAGGAGAGACCCAGTACTTC.

CDR3 loop: CASSLDQAGGFLSGANVLTF. As DNA, the CDR3 is TGTGCCAGCAGCTTAGACCAAGCGGGAGGGTTTTTATCTGGGGCCAACGTCCTGACTTTC. This rearrangement joins TRBV11-2 to TRBJ2-6; TRBD2 matches at 10 bases. The CDR3 is 20 residues long. Germline CDR1 reads SGHAT; CDR2 reads FQNNGV. V shed 0 bases and J 1 base; nucleotides not matched to a gene: 9.

The chain combines TRBV7-2 with TRBJ2-7; no definite D call. The germline CDR1 and CDR2 sequences are SGHTA and FQGNSA. The CDR3 sequence is 15 residues long. Trimming pared 3 bases from V and 2 bases from J, leaving 14 bases between. The CDR3 nucleotides are TGTGCCAGCAGCTTTCGTTGGGCCACCGCCTACGAGCAGTACTTC. Its translation is CASSFRWATAYEQYF.

The chain couples TRBV5-4 to TRBJ2-7; 15 bases align to TRBD2. The germline CDR1 and CDR2 sequences are SGHNT and YYREEE (reference sequence). Trimming removed 4 bases from V and 6 bases from J; junction bases left unmatched: 8. The CDR3 runs to 16 residues. The CDR3 spells CASSPGLAGGPGEQYF. CDR3 coding DNA: TGTGCCAGCAGCCCCGGACTAGCGGGAGGGCCGGGCGAGCAGTACTTC.

The chain joins TRBV11-2 to TRBJ2-1; TRBD2 is a possible D gene (6 bases). Looked up from germline, CDR1 is SGHAT and CDR2 is FQNNGV. Trimming left V 3 bases short and J 8 bases short, with 14 bases between. The CDR3 runs 14 residues. The CDR3 bases are TGTGCCAGCAGCTTGGGGAGTTGGGGGGATGAGCAGTTCTTC. It specifies CASSLGSWGDEQFF. The variable domain in full, completed from reference TRBV11-2 and TRBJ2-1, reads EAGVAQSPRYKIIEKRQSVAFWCNPISGHATLYWYQQILGQGPKLLIQFQNNGVVDDSQLPKDRFSAERLKGVDSTLKIQPAKLEDSAVYLCASSLGSWGDEQFFGPGTRLTVL.

The chain joins TRBV12-5 to TRBJ2-3, with D possibly TRBD2 on 6 matching bases. Germline lookup yields CDR1 LGHNT and CDR2 FRNRAP. There are 13 residues in the CDR3. Between the trimmed V and J ends, which lost 5 bases and 2 bases, there was a span of 8 bases. CDR3 loop: CASGRDFTDTQYF. CDR3 in DNA: TGTGCTAGTGGTCGGGACTTCACAGATACGCAGTATTTT. Variable domain in full (rest from reference TRBV12-5 and TRBJ2-3): DARVTQTPRHKVTEMGQEVTMRCQPILGHNTVFWYRQTMMQGLELLAYFRNRAPLDDSGMPKDRFSAEMPDATLATLKIQPSEPRDSAVYFCASGRDFTDTQYFGPGTRLTVL.

This chain joins TRBV6-6 and TRBJ2-7; 10 bases fit TRBD1. The CDR3 consists of 14 residues. Trimming at V came to 8 bases and at J to 3 bases, leaving 7 bases not matched to a gene. CDR1 and CDR2 from the germline V gene are MNHNY and SVGAGI (reference sequence). CDR3 in DNA: TGTGCCAGCGTCGACAGGGGGCGTAACTACGAGCAGTACTTC. It is translated as CASVDRGRNYEQYF.

CDR3: CASSRDRATEAFF. The DNA for the CDR3 is TGTGCCAGCAGCAGAGACAGGGCCACTGAAGCTTTCTTT. The genes are TRBV5-6 and TRBJ1-1, with 7 bases fitting TRBD1. Losses at the gene ends were 4 bases for V and 4 bases for J; bases not matched to a gene: 4. The CDR3 extends over 13 amino acids. Looked up from germline, CDR1 is SGHDT and CDR2 is YYEEEE. Based on the CDR3 plus reference TRBV5-6 and TRBJ1-1, the full variable domain is DAGVTQSPTHLIKTRGQQVTLRCSPKSGHDTVSWYQQALGQGPQFIFQYYEEEERQRGNFPDRFSGHQFPNYSSELNVNALLLGDSALYLCASSRDRATEAFFGQGTRLTVV.

The rearrangement links TRBV7-6 to TRBJ2-7, with TRBD2 matching 11 bases. CDR1 is SGHVS and CDR2 is FNYEAQ in the germline V gene. V trimming: 5 bases; J trimming: 3 bases; junction bases outside the gene matches: 6. The CDR3 spans 15 residues. In DNA, the CDR3 is TGTGCCAGCAGCCTCACTAGCGGGAGAAACTACGAGCAGTACTTC. Encoded protein: CASSLTSGRNYEQYF.

V gene TRBV7-2 combines with J gene TRBJ1-5, with 7 bases matching TRBD1. In germline, CDR1 is SGHTA, CDR2 FQGNSA. V dropped 1 base and J dropped 2; count of bases not matched to a gene: 5. The CDR3 sequence is 16 residues long. The CDR3 protein is CASSLVGGLGNQPQHF. CDR3 sequence (DNA): TGTGCCAGCAGCTTAGTAGGGGGCTTGGGCAATCAGCCCCAGCATTTT. The full variable domain, in which reference TRBV7-2 and TRBJ1-5 provide the parts outside the CDR3, is GAGVSQSPSNKVTEKGKDVELRCDPISGHTALYWYRQSLGQGLEFLIYFQGNSAPDKSGLPSDRFSAERTGGSVSTLTIQRTQQEDSAVYLCASSLVGGLGNQPQHFGDGTRLSIL.

The chain couples TRBV6-5 to TRBJ1-2; D is perhaps TRBD1 (5 bases). Germline CDR1 MNHEY, CDR2 SVGAGI. V was pared by 4 bases and J by 6 bases, with 15 bases between. The CDR3 runs to 14 residues. The CDR3: CASSFVFGGDGYTF. The CDR3 nucleotides are TGTGCCAGCAGTTTTGTTTTCGGGGGGGATGGCTACACCTTC.